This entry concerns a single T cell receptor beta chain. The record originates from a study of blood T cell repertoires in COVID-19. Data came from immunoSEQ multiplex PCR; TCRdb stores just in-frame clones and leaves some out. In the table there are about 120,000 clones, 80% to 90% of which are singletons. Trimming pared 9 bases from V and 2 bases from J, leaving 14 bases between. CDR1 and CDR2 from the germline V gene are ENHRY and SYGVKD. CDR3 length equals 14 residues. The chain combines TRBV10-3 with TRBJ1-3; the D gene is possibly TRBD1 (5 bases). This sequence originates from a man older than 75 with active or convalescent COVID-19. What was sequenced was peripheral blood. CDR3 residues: CAIGGALAGNTIYF. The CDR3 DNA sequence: TGTGCCATAGGCGGGGCCCTTGCTGGAAACACCATATATTTT.